This is a list of T cell receptor beta chains from one sample in a study of identical twins. One entry per CDR3 protein results from TCRdb running MiXCR on the 5' RACE reads. The data show just under 550,000 distinct CDR3 sequences, approximately 14% seen once. This sample was also put to use in a study of yellow fever vaccine responses in identical twins.

Sequencing used CD4+ T cells sorted from blood. All receptors derive from a young woman in good health. Each CDR3 is given with its conserved first and last residue. Each record gives: clone size, V gene, CDR3 length, J gene, D gene, CDR3 protein. A D gene is named only where the DNA matches it firmly. For some rows the clone size is stated as once, few or many, or as a class when expanded; others skip it.

NA,TRBV20-1,15,TRBJ1-2,NA,CSASLMRVGAYGYTF
few,TRBV24-1,15,TRBJ2-3,TRBD2,CATSDLGTSDDTQYF
few,TRBV5-1,15,TRBJ2-5,TRBD2,CASSLAGLAQETQYF
few,TRBV25-1,14,TRBJ1-6,NA,CASSEDRNNSPLHF
few,TRBV20-1,13,TRBJ1-1,TRBD1,CSARGQTNTEAFF
few,TRBV11-2,13,TRBJ1-1,TRBD1,CASSLGGQGQAFF
NA,TRBV28,16,TRBJ2-7,TRBD1,CASSFAGGDHSYEQYF
few,TRBV11-2,17,TRBJ2-2,NA,CASSPVGSKRTPGELFF
few,TRBV5-1,14,TRBJ2-7,TRBD2,CASSLGSGNYEQYF
NA,TRBV7-9,16,TRBJ2-2,TRBD2,CASSLVFAGASGELFF
NA,TRBV5-1,14,TRBJ1-6,NA,CASSLDRSNSPLHF
NA,TRBV7-2,15,TRBJ2-1,TRBD2,CASSFSGGAGNEQFF
NA,TRBV19,14,TRBJ1-5,NA,CASSDQLFNQPQHF
few,TRBV7-9,16,TRBJ2-7,TRBD2,CASSLAGGLDLGEQYF
NA,TRBV5-1,15,TRBJ2-7,TRBD2,CASSLPGTSVDEQYF
few,TRBV7-9,13,TRBJ1-5,TRBD1,CASSGQGSQPQHF
NA,TRBV28,16,TRBJ2-6,NA,CASSSGTTSGAYVLTF
few,TRBV15,17,TRBJ1-1,NA,CATSRGLGDSSNTEAFF
NA,TRBV11-2,13,TRBJ2-7,TRBD1,CASSSDRAGEQYF
few,TRBV10-3,13,TRBJ2-5,NA,CAITETVRATQYF
few,TRBV29-1,15,TRBJ2-1,NA,CSVEGGRYLYNEQFF
NA,TRBV10-3,21,TRBJ2-1,TRBD2,CAISEMSGLAGGRSSYNEQFF
NA,TRBV7-8,12,TRBJ2-7,NA,CASSPSPPLQYF
NA,TRBV5-1,15,TRBJ2-1,NA,CASSLSGSRANEQFF
few,TRBV10-3,15,TRBJ2-3,TRBD2,CAIMGNSGGTDTQYF
NA,TRBV21-1,15,TRBJ1-2,NA,CASSKVAIRPYGYTF